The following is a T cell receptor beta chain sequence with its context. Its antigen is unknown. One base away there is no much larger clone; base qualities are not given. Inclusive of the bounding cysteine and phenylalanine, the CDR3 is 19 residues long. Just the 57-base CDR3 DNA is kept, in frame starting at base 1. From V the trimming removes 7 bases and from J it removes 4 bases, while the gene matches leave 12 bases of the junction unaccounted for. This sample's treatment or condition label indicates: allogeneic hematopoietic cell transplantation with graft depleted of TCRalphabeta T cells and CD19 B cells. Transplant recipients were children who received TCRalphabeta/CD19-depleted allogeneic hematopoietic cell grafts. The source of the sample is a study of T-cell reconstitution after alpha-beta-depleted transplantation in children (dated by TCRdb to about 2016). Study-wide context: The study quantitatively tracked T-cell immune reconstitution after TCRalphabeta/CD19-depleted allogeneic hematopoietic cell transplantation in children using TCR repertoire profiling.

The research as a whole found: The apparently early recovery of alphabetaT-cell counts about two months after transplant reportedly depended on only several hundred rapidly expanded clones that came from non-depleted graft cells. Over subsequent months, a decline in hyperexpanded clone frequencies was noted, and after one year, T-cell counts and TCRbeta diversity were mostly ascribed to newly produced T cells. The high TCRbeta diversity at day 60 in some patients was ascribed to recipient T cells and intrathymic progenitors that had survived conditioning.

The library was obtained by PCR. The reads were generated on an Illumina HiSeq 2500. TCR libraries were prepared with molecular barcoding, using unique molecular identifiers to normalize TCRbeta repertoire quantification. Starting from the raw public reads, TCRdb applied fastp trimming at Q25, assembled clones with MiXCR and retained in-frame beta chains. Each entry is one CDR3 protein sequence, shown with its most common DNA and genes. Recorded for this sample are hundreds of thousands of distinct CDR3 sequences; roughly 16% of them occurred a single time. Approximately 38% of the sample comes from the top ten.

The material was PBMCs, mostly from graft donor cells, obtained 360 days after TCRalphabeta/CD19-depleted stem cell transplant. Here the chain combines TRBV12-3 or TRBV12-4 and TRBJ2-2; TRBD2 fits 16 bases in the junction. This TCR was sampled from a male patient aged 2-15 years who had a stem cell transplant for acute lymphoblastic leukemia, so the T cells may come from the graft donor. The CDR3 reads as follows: CASIPMGLAGGPSTGELFF. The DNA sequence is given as TGTGCCAGCATTCCCATGGGACTAGCGGGAGGGCCGTCCACCGGGGAGCTGTTTTTT.